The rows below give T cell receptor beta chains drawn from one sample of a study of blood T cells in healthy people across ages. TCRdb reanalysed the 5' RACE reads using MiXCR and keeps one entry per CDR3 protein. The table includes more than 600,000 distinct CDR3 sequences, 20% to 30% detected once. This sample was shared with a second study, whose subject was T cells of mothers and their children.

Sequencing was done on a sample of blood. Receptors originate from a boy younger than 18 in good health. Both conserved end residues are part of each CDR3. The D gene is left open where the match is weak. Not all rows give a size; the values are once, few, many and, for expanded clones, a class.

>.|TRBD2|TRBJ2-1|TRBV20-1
TGCAGTGCTAGAATTAGCGGGAGCTACAATGAGCAGTTCTTC
CSARISGSYNEQFF
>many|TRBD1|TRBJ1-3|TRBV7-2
TGTGCCAGCAGCTCCGGGACAGGCGGAGGAAACACCATATATTTT
CASSSGTGGGNTIYF
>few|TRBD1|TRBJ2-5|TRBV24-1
TGTGCCACCAGTGACCCGACAGGGGGCCGGGAGACCCAGTACTTC
CATSDPTGGRETQYF
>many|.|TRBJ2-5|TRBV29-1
TGCAGCGTTGAAGTGGTAGTTGGAGAGACCCAGTACTTC
CSVEVVVGETQYF
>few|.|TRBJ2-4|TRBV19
TGTGCCAGTAGTATGGTCGACATTCAGTACTTC
CASSMVDIQYF
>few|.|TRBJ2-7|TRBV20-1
TGCAGTGCAAGACTATTCTATACTGCCGAGCAGTACTTC
CSARLFYTAEQYF
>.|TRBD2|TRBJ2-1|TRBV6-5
TGTGCCAGTAAGGAGGCGGGGGTGTGGAATGAGCAGTTCTTC
CASKEAGVWNEQFF
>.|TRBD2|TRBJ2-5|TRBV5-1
TGCGCCAGCAGCTCGGGACTAGCGTTCCAAGAGACCCAGTACTTC
CASSSGLAFQETQYF
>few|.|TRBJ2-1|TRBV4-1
TGCGCCAGCAGCTCTCTTCATCTAGTCACCTACAATGAGCAGTTCTTC
CASSSLHLVTYNEQFF
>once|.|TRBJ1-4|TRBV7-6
TGTGCCAGCAGCTTAGGCAGGGACTATAATGAAAAACTGTTTTTT
CASSLGRDYNEKLFF
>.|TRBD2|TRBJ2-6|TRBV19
TGTGCCAGTACGGGGGTGAGCGGGAGTTTGGGGGCCAACGTCCTGACTTTC
CASTGVSGSLGANVLTF
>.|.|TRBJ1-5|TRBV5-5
TGTGCCAGCAGCCACGGGAACAGGGAGAAGCAGCCCCAGCATTTT
CASSHGNREKQPQHF
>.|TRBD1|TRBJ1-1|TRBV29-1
TGCAGCGTTGAAGATCAGGAGGGGGCAGGGTACACTGAAGCTTTCTTT
CSVEDQEGAGYTEAFF
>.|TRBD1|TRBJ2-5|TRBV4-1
TGCGCCAGCAGCCTCCCCCGACAGGGAACCCAAGAGACCCAGTACTTC
CASSLPRQGTQETQYF
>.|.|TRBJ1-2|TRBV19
TGTGCCAGTAGTATCGAGGGACCCTATGGCTACACCTTC
CASSIEGPYGYTF
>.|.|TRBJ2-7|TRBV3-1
TGTGCCAGCAGCCAACTGGGCTCCTACGAGCAGTACTTC
CASSQLGSYEQYF
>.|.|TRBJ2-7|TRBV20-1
TGCAGTGCCAGCACAGGGTCACCCTACGAGCAGTACTTC
CSASTGSPYEQYF
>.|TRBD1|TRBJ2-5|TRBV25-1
TGTGCCAGCAGTGAGGACAGGGGGCAAGAGACCCAGTACTTC
CASSEDRGQETQYF
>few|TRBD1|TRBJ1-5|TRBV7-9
TGTGCCAGCAGTCGCGCCGGGACAGGGGGCTTCGGGCAGCCCCAGCATTTT
CASSRAGTGGFGQPQHF
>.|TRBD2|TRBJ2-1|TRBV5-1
TGCGCCAGCAGCTTGTGGTTCATAGCGGGGACCTACAATGAGCAGTTCTTC
CASSLWFIAGTYNEQFF
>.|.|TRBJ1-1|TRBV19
TGTGCCAGTAGTATTTGGAGGGACACTGAAGCTTTCTTT
CASSIWRDTEAFF
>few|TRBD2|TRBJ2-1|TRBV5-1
TGCGCCAGCAGCTTGAAAGGTTTCCAGGGAGGGCACAATGAGCAGTTCTTC
CASSLKGFQGGHNEQFF
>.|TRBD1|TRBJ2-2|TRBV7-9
TGTGCCAGCAGCCGGACAGGGGGGAACACCGGGGAGCCGTTTTTT
CASSRTGGNTGEPFF
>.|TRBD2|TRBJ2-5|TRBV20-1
TGCAGTGCTAGAGATAGCGCCGTCGGACTAGCGGGGGGTTGGGAGACCCAGTACTTC
CSARDSAVGLAGGWETQYF
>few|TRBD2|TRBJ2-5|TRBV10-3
TGTGCCATCAGTGAGTCGTCTAGCGGGGGGCCGATCCAAGAGACCCAGTACTTC
CAISESSSGGPIQETQYF
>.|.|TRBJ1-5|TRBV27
TGTGCCAGCAGTCAGCTGGACGGGGGAGGGAATCAGCCCCAGCATTTT
CASSQLDGGGNQPQHF
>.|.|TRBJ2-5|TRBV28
TGTGCCAGCACCTTAGGGCTGGAAGAGACCCAGTACTTC
CASTLGLEETQYF
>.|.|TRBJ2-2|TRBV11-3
TGTGCCAGCAGCCGGACCGTGCGGGAGCTGTTTTTT
CASSRTVRELFF
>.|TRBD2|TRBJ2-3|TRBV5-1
TGCGCCAGCAGCCCGGCATCTAGCGGGAGGGGTAGAGATACGCAGTATTTT
CASSPASSGRGRDTQYF
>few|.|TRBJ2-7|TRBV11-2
TGTGCCAGCAGACCCATTCGGGGGCCGGACTCCTACGAGCAGTACTTC
CASRPIRGPDSYEQYF
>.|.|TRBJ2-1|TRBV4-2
TGTGCCAGCAGCCAAGACGCAAGTGAGCAGTTCTTC
CASSQDASEQFF
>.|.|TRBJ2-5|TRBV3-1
TGTGCCAGCAGCCAAGGAGTGGGAATGACTAGACAAGAGACCCAGTACTTC
CASSQGVGMTRQETQYF
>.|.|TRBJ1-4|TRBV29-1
TGCAGCGTTGAACCTCTGAGTGAAAAACTGTTTTTT
CSVEPLSEKLFF
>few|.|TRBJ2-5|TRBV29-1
TGCAGCGTTAACGGCAGGAGTCAAGAGACCCAGTACTTC
CSVNGRSQETQYF
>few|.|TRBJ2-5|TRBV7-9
TGTGCCAGCAGCTCGTTCGAGGGGCGAGAGACCCAGTACTTC
CASSSFEGRETQYF
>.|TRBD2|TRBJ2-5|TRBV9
TGTGCCAGCAGCGTATTGGGACTAGCGGAACAAGAGACCCAGTACTTC
CASSVLGLAEQETQYF
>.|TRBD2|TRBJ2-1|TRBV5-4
TGTGCCAGCGCTCCTGAGGCGGGAGTATATAATGAGCAGTTCTTC
CASAPEAGVYNEQFF